This entry features one T cell receptor (beta chain) sequence. Its antigen target is currently unknown. One base away there is no much larger clone; base qualities are not given. This sample includes further DNA sequences coding for the same CDR3. This entry is derived from a study of radiotherapy plus CTLA-4 blockade in lung cancer (dated by TCRdb to the late 2010s). Broadly, across the study: Objective responses occurred in roughly 19% of enrolled patients, and around 29% achieved disease control. Broader findings and caveats from the paper: After treatment with radiotherapy and ipilimumab, TCR clones that came from tumors expanded in the peripheral blood. Early dynamic changes in blood T cell clones, together with increased serum interferon-beta after radiation, were reported as the strongest predictors of response.

Preparation of the library involved the immunoSEQ multiplex PCR assay. TCRdb stores this immuneACCESS table with in-frame sequences only. Part of the clones is absent; in the studies checked, under half of the shortfall reflects unresolved V genes, and no reason is known for the rest. Recorded for this sample are more than 100,000 clones; just under 90% of them occurred a single time. The ten largest account for more than 6.5% of the sample. The CDR3 spans 15 residues, from the cysteine through the phenylalanine. Kept here is only the CDR3 DNA, which spans 45 bases and is read in frame from base 1. The junction shows trimming of 4 bases on V and 1 base on J, and the gene matches do not reach 6 bases of it. The germline V gene yields SGHDN for CDR1 and FVKESK for CDR2. Focal radiation therapy combined with CTLA-4 blockade (ipilimumab) was tested in patients with chemo-refractory metastatic non-small-cell lung cancer.

The sequence is built from TRBV14 and TRBJ1-1, and 7 bases in between align with TRBD1. This sample comprised peripheral blood, obtained from a patient treated with radiotherapy plus ipilimumab. The receptor was derived from a human donor with non-small cell lung cancer that progressed on radiotherapy plus ipilimumab. This receptor carries the CDR3 CASSLRTGRNTEAFF. The sequence in DNA is TGTGCCAGCAGCCTCCGGACAGGAAGGAACACTGAAGCTTTCTTT. This CDR3, with the reference TRBV14 and TRBJ1-1 proteins standing in past its ends, gives the full variable domain EAGVTQFPSHSVIEKGQTVTLRCDPISGHDNLYWYRRVMGKEIKFLLHFVKESKQDESGMPNNRFLAERTGGTYSTLKVQPAELEDSGVYFCASSLRTGRNTEAFFGQGTRLTVV.